A selection of T cell receptor beta chains follows, all from one sample in a study of human T cells and chemical hapten exposure. TCRdb independently ran MiXCR on the RACE reads; one entry per CDR3 protein. The repertoire includes about 190,000 distinct CDR3 sequences, 24% of them detected once, and approximately 2.5% sits in the top ten. The source was whole blood, collected in connection with sensitization to the hapten diphenylcyclopropenone (DPC). The receptors were sampled from a woman aged 40 to 49 with alopecia areata. Some clones in this sample may be carry-over from other donors' samples. CDR3s include the opening cysteine and the closing phenylalanine or tryptophan. A D gene is named only where the DNA matches it firmly. A clone size is listed for some rows: how often the clone was seen (once, few, many), or a class if it is expanded.

d_call j_call v_call clone_size cdr3_aa cdr3_nt
- TRBJ2-3 TRBV10-3 few CATREWGDTGGQDTQYF TGTGCCACCCGGGAGTGGGGGGACACGGGGGGCCAGGATACGCAGTATTTT
- TRBJ2-1 TRBV4-2 few CASSQELGGYNEQFF TGTGCCAGCAGCCAAGAACTAGGGGGTTACAATGAGCAGTTCTTC
- TRBJ2-3 TRBV20-1 - CSGQKYTDTQYF TGCAGTGGACAGAAATACACAGATACGCAGTATTTT
TRBD1 TRBJ1-4 TRBV6-5 - CASSYFSGTGDEKLFF TGTGCCAGCAGTTACTTCAGCGGGACAGGGGACGAAAAACTGTTTTTT
- TRBJ2-2 TRBV28 - CASSASVPGELFF TGTGCCAGCAGCGCTAGCGTGCCCGGGGAGCTGTTTTTT
- TRBJ1-4 TRBV6-5 - CASSYSWGRIEKLFF TGTGCCAGCAGTTACTCATGGGGGCGCATTGAAAAACTGTTTTTT
- TRBJ2-3 TRBV15 - CATSRGTQASTDTQYF TGTGCCACCAGCAGAGGAACACAAGCTAGCACAGATACGCAGTATTTT
- TRBJ1-2 TRBV28 few CASRPTPGTANYGYTF TGTGCCAGCAGACCAACTCCCGGGACCGCTAACTATGGCTACACCTTC
TRBD1 TRBJ2-4 TRBV29-1 - CSVEGVGTAIQYF TGCAGCGTTGAAGGGGTCGGGACAGCGATTCAGTACTTC
- TRBJ2-5 TRBV29-1 - CSAFKETQYF TGCAGCGCATTCAAAGAGACCCAGTACTTC
TRBD2 TRBJ2-2 TRBV7-8 - CASRASGNTGELFF TGTGCCAGCAGGGCTAGCGGGAACACCGGGGAGCTGTTTTTT
TRBD1 TRBJ2-7 TRBV6-5 few CASSYGDRKSEQYF TGTGCCAGCAGTTACGGGGACAGGAAGTCCGAGCAGTACTTC
- TRBJ1-1 TRBV29-1 few CSALSGRTEAFF TGCAGCGCCCTCTCAGGGAGGACTGAAGCTTTCTTT
- TRBJ2-1 TRBV20-1 few CSAGAGRLNNEQFF TGCAGTGCTGGAGCGGGTAGATTAAACAATGAGCAGTTCTTC
- TRBJ2-5 TRBV29-1 once CSVVGHQETQYF TGCAGCGTTGTGGGGCACCAAGAGACCCAGTACTTC
- TRBJ1-5 TRBV27 - CASSLIRGQPQHF TGTGCCAGCAGCCTTATCCGGGGGCAGCCCCAGCATTTT
TRBD2 TRBJ2-1 TRBV7-9 - CASSPSELAGSHGEQFF TGTGCCAGCAGCCCATCTGAACTAGCGGGATCCCACGGTGAGCAGTTCTTC
- TRBJ2-7 TRBV28 - CASSPPRTVYEQYF TGTGCCAGCAGTCCCCCCCGGACAGTCTACGAGCAGTACTTC
- TRBJ2-7 TRBV7-2 few CASRSGSYEQYF TGTGCCAGCAGGTCAGGCTCCTACGAGCAGTACTTC
TRBD1 TRBJ2-3 TRBV28 - CASSLFGQGADTQYF TGTGCCAGCAGTTTATTCGGACAGGGTGCAGATACGCAGTATTTT
- TRBJ1-1 TRBV4-3 few CASSQGEGLNTEAFF TGCGCCAGCAGCCAAGGAGAAGGATTGAACACTGAAGCTTTCTTT
- TRBJ2-7 TRBV6-2/TRBV6-3 - CASSGGARVSYEQYF TGTGCCAGCAGTGGGGGAGCGAGAGTCTCCTACGAGCAGTACTTC
- TRBJ1-3 TRBV28 - CASNQSGGHGNTIYF TGTGCCAGCAACCAAAGCGGGGGGCACGGAAACACCATATATTTT
- TRBJ2-1 TRBV7-8 - CASKSWSSYNEQFF TGTGCCAGCAAATCGTGGAGCTCCTACAATGAGCAGTTCTTC
TRBD2 TRBJ2-4 TRBV24-1 - CATSGTSGSLNIQYF TGTGCCACCAGTGGGACTAGCGGGAGCTTAAACATTCAGTACTTC
- TRBJ1-2 TRBV29-1 - CSVEVGGRSGYTF TGCAGCGTTGAGGTGGGGGGGCGGAGTGGCTACACCTTC
- TRBJ2-4 TRBV9 - CASSVGVEAKNIQYF TGTGCCAGCAGCGTGGGGGTCGAGGCCAAAAACATTCAGTACTTC
- TRBJ2-1 TRBV29-1 many CSVGPGGNEQFF TGCAGCGTGGGGCCTGGGGGGAATGAGCAGTTCTTC
- TRBJ2-5 TRBV7-2 - CASSLAPGTGETQYF TGTGCCAGCAGCTTAGCTCCCGGGACTGGAGAGACCCAGTACTTC
TRBD2 TRBJ2-5 TRBV20-1 many CSAPKRGSKETQYF TGCAGTGCCCCCAAGCGGGGCTCCAAGGAGACCCAGTACTTC
TRBD2 TRBJ2-1 TRBV6-2/TRBV6-3 few CASRLAISYNEQFF TGTGCCAGCAGACTAGCGATCTCCTACAATGAGCAGTTCTTC
- TRBJ1-6 TRBV20-1 - CSARSRGARGHF TGCAGTGCTAGGTCGAGGGGGGCCCGGGGCCACTTT
- TRBJ2-3 TRBV7-2 - CASSWLPTSTDTQYF TGTGCCAGCAGCTGGTTACCCACGAGCACAGATACGCAGTATTTT
- TRBJ1-2 TRBV29-1 few CSVLARGYTF TGCAGCGTCTTGGCCCGCGGGTACACCTTC
TRBD2 TRBJ2-1 TRBV4-3 few CASSPGISRGWEGRIVGQFF TGCGCCAGCAGCCCCGGCATCTCACGGGGGTGGGAGGGCCGCATCGTTGGGCAGTTCTTC
- TRBJ2-7 TRBV6-5 once CASSGFGTGPYEQYF TGTGCCAGCAGTGGCTTCGGGACGGGGCCCTACGAGCAGTACTTC
- TRBJ2-2 TRBV4-3 few CASSPVSGELFF TGCGCCAGCAGCCCAGTATCCGGGGAGCTGTTTTTT
- TRBJ1-1 TRBV5-1 few CASSFGVQNTEAFF TGCGCCAGCAGCTTCGGAGTACAGAACACTGAAGCTTTCTTT
TRBD1 TRBJ1-5 TRBV7-2 many CASSFDRDQPQHF TGTGCCAGCAGCTTCGACAGGGATCAGCCCCAGCATTTT